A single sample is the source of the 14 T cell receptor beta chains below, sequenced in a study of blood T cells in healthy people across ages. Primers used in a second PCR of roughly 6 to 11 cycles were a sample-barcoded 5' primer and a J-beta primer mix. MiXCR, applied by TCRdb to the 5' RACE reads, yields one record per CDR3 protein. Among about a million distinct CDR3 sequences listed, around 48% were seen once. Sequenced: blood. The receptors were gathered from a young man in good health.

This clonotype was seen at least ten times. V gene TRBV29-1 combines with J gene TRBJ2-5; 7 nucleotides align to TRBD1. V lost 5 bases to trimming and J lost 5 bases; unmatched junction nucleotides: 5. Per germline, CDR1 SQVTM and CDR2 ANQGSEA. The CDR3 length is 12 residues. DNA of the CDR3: TGCAGCGTTAAGGGGACAGTGGAGACCCAGTACTTC. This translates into CSVKGTVETQYF.

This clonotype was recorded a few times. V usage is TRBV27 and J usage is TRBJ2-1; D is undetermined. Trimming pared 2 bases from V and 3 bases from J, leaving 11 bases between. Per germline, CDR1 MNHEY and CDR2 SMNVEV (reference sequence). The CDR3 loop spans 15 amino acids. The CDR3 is CASSLEGSYYNEQFF. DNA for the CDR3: TGTGCCAGCAGTTTAGAAGGCAGTTACTACAATGAGCAGTTCTTC.

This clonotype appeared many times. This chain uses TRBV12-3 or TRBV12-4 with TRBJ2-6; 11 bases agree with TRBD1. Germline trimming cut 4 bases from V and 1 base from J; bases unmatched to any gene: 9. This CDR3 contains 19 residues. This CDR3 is CASSSTGQGGFSGANVLTF. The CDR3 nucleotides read TGTGCCAGCAGTTCCACGGGACAGGGGGGATTTTCTGGGGCCAACGTCCTGACTTTC.

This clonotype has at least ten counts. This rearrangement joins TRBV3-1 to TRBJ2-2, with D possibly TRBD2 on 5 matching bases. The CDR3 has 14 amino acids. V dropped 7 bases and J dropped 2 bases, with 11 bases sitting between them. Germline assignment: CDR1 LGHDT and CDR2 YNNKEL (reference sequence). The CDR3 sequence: CASTGGLNTGELFF. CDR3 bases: TGTGCCAGCACAGGAGGCTTAAACACCGGGGAGCTGTTTTTT. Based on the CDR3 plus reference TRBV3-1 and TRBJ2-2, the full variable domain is DTAVSQTPKYLVTQMGNDKSIKCEQNLGHDTMYWYKQDSKKFLKIMFSYNNKELIINETVPNRFSPKSPDKAHLNLHINSLELGDSAVYFCASTGGLNTGELFFGEGSRLTVL.

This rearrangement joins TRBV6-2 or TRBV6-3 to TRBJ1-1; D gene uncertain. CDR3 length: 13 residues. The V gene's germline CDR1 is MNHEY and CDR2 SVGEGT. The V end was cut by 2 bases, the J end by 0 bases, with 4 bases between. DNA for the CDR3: TGTGCCAGCAGTTACCAGGTGAACACTGAAGCTTTCTTT. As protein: CASSYQVNTEAFF.

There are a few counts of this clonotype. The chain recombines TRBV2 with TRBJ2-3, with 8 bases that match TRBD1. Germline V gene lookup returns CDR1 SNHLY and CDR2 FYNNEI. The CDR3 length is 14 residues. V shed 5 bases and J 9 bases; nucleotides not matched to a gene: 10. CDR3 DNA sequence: TGTGCCAGCAGTTTAGGACAGGGAACAGCCACGCAGTATTTT. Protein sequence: CASSLGQGTATQYF.

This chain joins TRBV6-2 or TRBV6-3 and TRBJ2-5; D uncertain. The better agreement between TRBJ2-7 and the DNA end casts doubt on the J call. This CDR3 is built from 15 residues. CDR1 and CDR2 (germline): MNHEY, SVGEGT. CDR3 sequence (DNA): TGTGCCAGCAGTTACTCCAGCCAGGATTTAGACGAGCAGTACTTC. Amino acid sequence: CASSYSSQDLDEQYF.

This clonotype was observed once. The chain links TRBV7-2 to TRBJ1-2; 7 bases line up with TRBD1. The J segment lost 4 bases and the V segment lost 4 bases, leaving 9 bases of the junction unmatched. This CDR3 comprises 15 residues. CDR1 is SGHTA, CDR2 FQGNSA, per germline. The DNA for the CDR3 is TGTGCCAGCAGCTCGCCGACAGGGTACCTCTATGGCTACACCTTC. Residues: CASSSPTGYLYGYTF.

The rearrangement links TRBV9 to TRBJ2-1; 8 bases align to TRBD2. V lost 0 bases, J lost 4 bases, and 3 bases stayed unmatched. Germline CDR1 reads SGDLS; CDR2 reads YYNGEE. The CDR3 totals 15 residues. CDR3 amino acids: CASSVGSSGYNEQFF. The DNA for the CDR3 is TGTGCCAGCAGCGTAGGGTCTAGCGGGTACAATGAGCAGTTCTTC.

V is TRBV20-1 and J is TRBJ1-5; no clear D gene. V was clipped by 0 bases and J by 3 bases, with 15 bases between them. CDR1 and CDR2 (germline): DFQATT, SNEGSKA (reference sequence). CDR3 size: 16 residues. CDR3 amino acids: CSARDGREISNQPQHF. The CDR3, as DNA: TGCAGTGCTAGAGATGGACGAGAAATTTCCAATCAGCCCCAGCATTTT.

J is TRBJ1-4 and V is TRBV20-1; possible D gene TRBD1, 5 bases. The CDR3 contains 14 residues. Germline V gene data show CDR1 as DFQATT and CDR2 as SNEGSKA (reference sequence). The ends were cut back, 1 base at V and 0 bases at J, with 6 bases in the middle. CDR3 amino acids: CSARGGTTNEKLFF. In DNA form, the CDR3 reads TGCAGTGCTAGAGGGGGGACAACTAATGAAAAACTGTTTTTT.

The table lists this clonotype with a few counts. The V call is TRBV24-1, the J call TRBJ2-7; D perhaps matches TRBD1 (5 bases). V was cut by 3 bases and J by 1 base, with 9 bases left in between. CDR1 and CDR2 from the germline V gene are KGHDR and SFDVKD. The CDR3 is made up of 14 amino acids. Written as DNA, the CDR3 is TGTGCCACCAGTGATGGGTCAGGGTCCTACGAGCAGTACTTC. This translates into CATSDGSGSYEQYF.

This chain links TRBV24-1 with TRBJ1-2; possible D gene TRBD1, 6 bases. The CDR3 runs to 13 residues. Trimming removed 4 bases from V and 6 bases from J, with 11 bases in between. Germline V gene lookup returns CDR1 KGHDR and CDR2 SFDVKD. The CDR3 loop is CATSETGMHGYTF. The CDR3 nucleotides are TGTGCCACCAGTGAAACAGGGATGCATGGCTACACCTTC.

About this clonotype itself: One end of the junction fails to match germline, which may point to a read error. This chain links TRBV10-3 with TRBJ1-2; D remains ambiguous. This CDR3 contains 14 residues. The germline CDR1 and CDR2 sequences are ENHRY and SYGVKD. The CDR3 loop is CAIRESRAGDGYTF. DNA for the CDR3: TGTGCCATCAGGGAGTCGCGGGCCGGGGATGGCTACACCTTC.